A selection of T cell receptor beta chains follows, all from one sample in a study of molecular identifiers for immune sequencing clone quantification. TCRdb processed the PCR reads anew with MiXCR; each CDR3 protein has one entry. The data contain approximately 550,000 distinct CDR3 sequences, approximately 25% of them singletons. The sequenced sample was naive CD8+ T cells from blood, with Jurkat cell RNA spiked in. Source of these receptors: a human donor in good health. Some libraries in this study had Jurkat cell RNA spiked in. Each CDR3 is given with its conserved first and last residue. A D gene is named only where the DNA matches it firmly. Expanded clones get a size class; other rows say once, few or many, or leave the size out.

V gene	clone size	D gene	J gene	CDR3 protein	CDR3 DNA
TRBV9	many	NA	TRBJ2-2	CASSHSDVAGELFF	TGTGCCAGCAGCCACTCGGACGTTGCCGGGGAGCTGTTTTTT
TRBV20-1	NA	TRBD2	TRBJ2-1	CSARDLQGLAGVTLSYNEQFF	TGCAGTGCTAGAGACCTACAAGGACTAGCGGGAGTTACCCTCTCCTACAATGAGCAGTTCTTC
TRBV5-4	many	TRBD1	TRBJ2-7	CASSPGVDRGTSYEQYF	TGTGCCAGCAGCCCGGGGGTTGACAGGGGGACTTCCTACGAGCAGTACTTC
TRBV9	few	TRBD2	TRBJ2-1	CASSVGTSGPSYNEQFF	TGTGCCAGCAGCGTAGGGACTAGCGGGCCCTCCTACAATGAGCAGTTCTTC
TRBV7-9	few	TRBD1	TRBJ2-5	CATSTGIGETQYF	TGTGCCACCTCGACAGGGATCGGGGAGACCCAGTACTTC
TRBV30	few	NA	TRBJ2-2	CAWRIVNTGELFF	TGTGCCTGGAGAATTGTGAACACCGGGGAGCTGTTTTTT
TRBV12-3/TRBV12-4	NA	NA	TRBJ2-5	CASSLMGLETQYF	TGTGCCAGCAGTTTAATGGGATTGGAGACCCAGTACTTC
TRBV27	NA	NA	TRBJ1-1	CASSFLTGSDFSEAIF	TGTGCCAGCAGTTTCTTAACAGGGTCCGATTTTTCTGAAGCTATCTTT
TRBV6-6	few	NA	TRBJ1-3	CASSYSSSSGNTIYF	TGTGCCAGCAGTTACTCATCCAGCTCTGGAAACACCATATATTTT
TRBV9	many	NA	TRBJ1-6	CASSVDGRANSPLHF	TGTGCCAGCAGCGTAGACGGCAGGGCTAATTCACCCCTCCACTTT
TRBV18	NA	TRBD1	TRBJ1-2	CASSIRPQGVAYGYTF	TGTGCCAGCTCAATCAGGCCACAGGGGGTAGCCTATGGCTACACCTTC
TRBV3-1	few	NA	TRBJ2-3	CASSQDSSALYTDTQYF	TGTGCCAGCAGCCAAGATTCATCTGCACTATACACAGATACGCAGTATTTT
TRBV29-1	few	NA	TRBJ2-1	CSVYEGTYNEQFF	TGCAGCGTTTATGAGGGTACCTACAATGAGCAGTTCTTC
TRBV11-3	NA	TRBD1	TRBJ1-1	CASSLAGTAEAFF	TGTGCCAGCAGCTTAGCTGGGACAGCGGAAGCTTTCTTT
TRBV7-2	many	TRBD2	TRBJ2-3	CASKTTSAGPITDTQYF	TGTGCCAGCAAAACGACCTCAGCGGGGCCCATTACAGATACGCAGTATTTT
TRBV28	few	TRBD1	TRBJ2-7	CASSYVTGVPIEQYF	TGTGCCAGCAGTTACGTTACAGGGGTTCCAATCGAGCAGTACTTC
TRBV5-1	few	NA	TRBJ2-6	CASSLVFASGANVLTF	TGCGCCAGCAGCTTGGTTTTCGCGTCTGGGGCCAACGTCCTGACTTTC
TRBV19	many	NA	TRBJ1-3	CASSRKMDRSGNTIYF	TGTGCCAGTAGCCGCAAGATGGACCGCTCTGGAAACACCATATATTTT
TRBV9	NA	NA	TRBJ2-3	CASSMDLTDTQYF	TGTGCCAGCAGCATGGACCTCACAGATACGCAGTATTTT
TRBV29-1	few	NA	TRBJ2-1	CSVDGLATVNEQFF	TGCAGCGTTGACGGGCTAGCGACGGTCAATGAGCAGTTCTTC
TRBV20-1	NA	TRBD1	TRBJ1-4	CSALTGGYEKLFF	TGCAGTGCCTTGACAGGGGGGTATGAAAAACTGTTTTTT
TRBV13	NA	NA	TRBJ1-1	CASSCAPTEAFF	TGTGCCAGCAGCTGTGCCCCCACTGAAGCTTTCTTT
TRBV6-5	NA	NA	TRBJ2-5	CASYLAPQETQYF	TGTGCCAGCTATCTAGCGCCCCAAGAGACCCAGTACTTC
TRBV30	NA	NA	TRBJ1-1	CAWDAGVQGLNTEAFF	TGTGCCTGGGATGCCGGCGTACAGGGATTGAACACTGAAGCTTTCTTT
TRBV7-9	few	TRBD1	TRBJ2-2	CASSYEGTGRTGELFF	TGTGCCAGCAGCTACGAAGGGACAGGGAGGACCGGGGAGCTGTTTTTT
TRBV23-1	many	NA	TRBJ2-5	CASSQSPGLPPETQYF	TGCGCCAGCAGTCAATCCCCGGGGCTCCCACCAGAGACCCAGTACTTC
TRBV11-2	NA	NA	TRBJ2-7	CASSLGPRGIEQYF	TGTGCCAGCAGCTTAGGCCCCAGGGGTATCGAGCAGTACTTC
TRBV14	NA	NA	TRBJ2-1	CASSQDGGLLNSYNEQFF	TGTGCCAGCAGCCAAGATGGGGGACTTCTTAACTCCTACAATGAGCAGTTCTTC
TRBV6-5	NA	NA	TRBJ2-2	CASSGPSGELFF	TGTGCCAGCAGTGGGCCCTCCGGGGAGCTGTTTTTT
TRBV28	few	TRBD2	TRBJ2-5	CASSIGLARPETQYF	TGTGCCAGCAGTATCGGACTAGCTCGGCCCGAGACCCAGTACTTC
TRBV7-9	many	NA	TRBJ2-3	CASSSSGEPDTQYF	TGTGCCAGCAGCTCTTCTGGGGAGCCAGATACGCAGTATTTT
TRBV2	NA	NA	TRBJ1-1	CASVDWTGAFF	TGTGCCAGCGTCGACTGGACTGGGGCTTTCTTT
TRBV12-3/TRBV12-4	many	NA	TRBJ1-5	CASKSGPNQPQHF	TGTGCCAGCAAAAGCGGCCCCAATCAGCCCCAGCATTTT
TRBV12-3/TRBV12-4	NA	TRBD2	TRBJ2-5	CASSRTSGGAGETQYF	TGTGCCAGCAGTAGGACTAGCGGGGGGGCGGGCGAGACCCAGTACTTC
TRBV6-6	NA	TRBD2	TRBJ2-7	CASTSGTYEQYF	TGTGCCAGCACTAGCGGGACTTACGAGCAGTACTTC
TRBV4-1	few	NA	TRBJ1-1	CASSLHSGQNNVLGTEAFF	TGCGCCAGCAGCCTCCACAGCGGACAGAATAATGTGCTCGGCACTGAAGCTTTCTTT
TRBV28	NA	TRBD1	TRBJ2-7	CASSPIQGASYEQYF	TGTGCCAGCAGCCCAATACAGGGGGCTTCATACGAGCAGTACTTC
TRBV6-5	many	TRBD1	TRBJ1-1	CASSYLTGVRPEAFF	TGTGCCAGCAGTTACCTTACAGGGGTGCGACCTGAAGCTTTCTTT
TRBV5-1	many	TRBD2	TRBJ2-3	CASSLDPAGGMTDTQYF	TGCGCCAGCAGCTTGGACCCAGCGGGGGGGATGACAGATACGCAGTATTTT
TRBV27	NA	NA	TRBJ2-6	CASTSGVAGANVLTF	TGTGCCAGCACCTCTGGGGTTGCTGGGGCCAACGTCCTGACTTTC
TRBV6-2/TRBV6-3	NA	NA	TRBJ1-5	CASSRRHNQGGRRQPQHF	TGTGCCAGCAGTCGGCGACACAATCAGGGAGGTCGGCGTCAGCCCCAGCATTTT
TRBV7-9	NA	NA	TRBJ2-5	CASSQRGLETQYF	TGTGCCAGCAGCCAAAGAGGGTTAGAGACCCAGTACTTC
TRBV4-3	once	NA	TRBJ2-7	CASSQDRGIEQYF	TGCGCCAGCAGCCAAGATAGGGGGATTGAGCAGTACTTC
TRBV2	NA	NA	TRBJ2-1	CASGSGAHNEQFF	TGTGCCAGCGGGAGCGGAGCCCACAATGAGCAGTTCTTC
TRBV25-1	many	NA	TRBJ1-5	CASSGQDSSNQPQHF	TGTGCCAGCAGTGGGCAGGACAGTAGCAATCAGCCCCAGCATTTT
TRBV4-3	many	TRBD1	TRBJ1-1	CASSPDRGPTEAFF	TGTGCCAGCAGCCCAGACAGGGGTCCCACTGAAGCTTTCTTT